This T cell receptor (beta chain) is from a study of blood T cell repertoires in COVID-19. Study-level background: The cDNA or gDNA used as material had been derived from T cells, B-cell-depleted T cells, or PBMCs.

Per the authors' pipeline: Nucleated cell counts were estimated from reference gene primer amplification. The table came from immunoSEQ multiplex PCR; TCRdb's copy has only in-frame clones and leaves some out. Clone size and V and J calls were adopted from that table, with D and trimming inferred from the DNA. The repertoire holds under 250,000 clones, around 90% seen once, with around 3% in the top ten. Sequences were obtained from peripheral blood. This TCR was sampled from a man younger than 35 with active or convalescent COVID-19.

The chain's CDR3 is CSVPQGQGWGYTF. The CDR3 DNA is TGCAGCGTGCCCCAGGGGCAGGGGTGGGGCTACACCTTC. This chain connects TRBV29-1 to TRBJ1-2, with D maybe TRBD1 (6 bases). The CDR3 is 13 amino acids. The germline V and J ends were trimmed by 6 bases and 8 bases, with 19 bases remaining between them. CDR1 and CDR2 from the germline V gene are SQVTM and ANQGSEA.